This T cell receptor beta chain derives from a study of cytomegalovirus exposure and HLA in healthy donors. Study results and limitations: It was reported that the classifier diagnosed cytomegalovirus status with high specificity and sensitivity in both the original and validation cohorts.

Clones were sequenced by immunoSEQ multiplex PCR, and TCRdb holds only the in-frame ones, with some missing. The data hold about 56,000 clones, with around 93% observed a single time. CDR1 is MNHNS, CDR2 SASEGT, per germline. V gave up 2 bases and J gave up 0 bases, with 11 bases separating them. The CDR3 has 17 residues. To note about this clone: The antigen is undetermined.

The chain is built from TRBV6-1 and TRBJ1-6; D unclear. Sequenced material: PBMCs. The TCR comes from a woman between 18 and 29 years old in good health and CMV-seropositive. CDR3 bases: TGTGCCAGCAGTGAACATTATCCGAGCTCCTATAATTCACCCCTCCACTTT. This gives the protein CASSEHYPSSYNSPLHF.